Sequencing of this TCR beta chain was carried out in a study of T cells after yellow fever vaccination. The CDR3 spans 20 residues. Trimming took 0 bases from V and 7 from J, leaving 25 bases between them. CDR1 and CDR2 (germline): LGHNA, YSLEER. This clonotype came up a few times. TCRdb re-called the 5' RACE reads through MiXCR, storing one row per CDR3 protein. The data contain roughly 170,000 distinct CDR3 sequences, approximately 9.9% of them singletons. This rearrangement joins TRBV4-3 to TRBJ1-6, with D tentatively TRBD1 (6 bases). The material was CD8+ T cells sorted from PBMCs, obtained 45 days after the yellow fever booster vaccination. The receptor was isolated from a man aged 18-30 years who received the YFV17D yellow fever vaccine. The CDR3 DNA follows: TGCGCCAGCAGCCAAGAGGGCAGGGGCCCTGAAAATGCGATCAATTCACCCCTCCACTTT. Its translation is CASSQEGRGPENAINSPLHF.